This T cell receptor (beta chain) was profiled in a study of OX40 agonist ivuxolimab in advanced cancers. As for the study more broadly: Ivuxolimab was a fully human IgG2 agonistic monoclonal antibody targeting the costimulatory receptor OX40 (CD134). Partial responses occurred in three dose-escalation patients: two with cutaneous melanoma and one with hepatocellular carcinoma. Intravenous ivuxolimab was administered to patients every 2 weeks at six dose levels: 0.01, 0.1, 0.3, 1.5, 3 and 10 mg/kg. Of the roughly 50 dose-escalation patients, hepatocellular carcinoma was present in about 20, melanoma in about 15, renal cell carcinoma in 9 and head and neck cancer in 9. The monotherapy dose-escalation portion (N ≈ 52 patients) of the phase I ivuxolimab trial is reported in the paper. In the dose-escalation cohort, 70% to 90% of patients were male, and the mean age was 60 years with a range of 23 to 79. The point of sequencing TCRbeta in the periphery was to test whether ivuxolimab changed TCR sequence diversity and drove clonal T-cell expansion. Prior anti-PD-1, anti-PD-L1 or anti-CTLA-4 therapy was permitted, and checkpoint inhibitors had been received by under 50% of dose-escalation patients.

The trial excluded patients who had a history of autoimmune disease or who were on systemic immunosuppression. Peripheral blood for TCR sequencing was collected from all dose cohorts at baseline, on cycle 4 day 1, and on cycle 7 day 1. The samples were taken from a phase I, first-in-human, multicenter, open-label dose-escalation trial of ivuxolimab. Adults with locally advanced or metastatic head and neck squamous cell, hepatocellular, melanoma or renal cell carcinoma were enrolled in the trial. Before TCR sequencing, CD4+ T cells and CD8+ T cells were sorted from peripheral blood as separate populations. The CDR3 sequence holds 17 residues, the cysteine and phenylalanine included. The CDR3 DNA has 51 bases and is translated from base 1. V is trimmed back by 3 bases and J by 8 bases, and the junction contains 10 bases that no gene match accounts for. Reading the germline V gene gives CDR1 SGDLS and CDR2 YYNGEE.

Broader findings and caveats from the paper: Partial responders in the 0.1-3.0 mg/kg groups had among the lowest normalized peripheral clonal expansion, especially among CD8+ T cells. At doses from 0.1 to 3.0 mg/kg, clonal expansion was seen in both CD4+ and CD8+ blood T cells between baseline and week 6. On average, CD8+ T cells showed more expanded clones than CD4+ T cells after ivuxolimab. The antigen specificity of the clonally expanded peripheral T cells was not determined. Low levels of normalized T-cell clonal expansion were also shown by some nonresponding patients.

On this clone: The antigen it binds to is not known. It has no much larger one-base neighbor in the sample; base qualities were not kept.

For sequencing of the TCRbeta CDR3 region, genomic DNA was extracted from the sorted cells. The immunoSEQ Assay was used for sequencing of TCRbeta CDR3 regions. Held by TCRdb, this immuneACCESS table contains in-frame sequences only and omits some clones. Under half of the omission traces to an unresolved V gene where checked; the cause of the rest is unknown. Present in this sample are about 79,000 clones, around 90% of which were seen just once. The leading ten clones occupy roughly 0.32% of the sample. The rearranged segments are TRBV9 and TRBJ2-2, and 13 bases in between align with TRBD2. The source is an adult with an advanced solid tumor such as melanoma, head and neck, liver or kidney cancer. Sequenced material: CD4+ or CD8+ T cells sorted from blood, taken in a trial of the OX40 agonist ivuxolimab. The sequenced DNA: TGTGCCAGCAGCGAGGCGGCGGGACTAGCGGGGCCGGGGGAGCTGTTTTTT. The translation is CASSEAAGLAGPGELFF.